Included here is one T cell receptor beta chain sequence, with context. Germline V gene sequence: CDR1 SNHLY, CDR2 FYNNEI. The V gene lost 2 bases and the J gene lost 8 bases, with 12 bases spanning the gap. CDR3 size: 14 residues. The sample is drawn from a study of blood T cell repertoires in COVID-19. The overall study: The United States, Italy and Spain provided the acute and convalescent COVID-19 samples. T cells, B-cell-depleted T cells, or PBMCs supplied cDNA or gDNA.

Sequencing was performed with immunoSEQ multiplex PCR; in TCRdb, only in-frame clones are kept and a portion is missing. The sample has about 53,000 clones, 85% to 90% seen once. What was sequenced was peripheral blood. This clonotype was sampled from a man aged 50 to 59 with acute or convalescent COVID-19. This chain links TRBV2 with TRBJ1-4; D is possibly TRBD1 (5 bases). DNA of the CDR3: TGTGCCAGCAGTGAACTTTTCGGGGGGGAAAAACTGTTTTTT. Its protein is CASSELFGGEKLFF.